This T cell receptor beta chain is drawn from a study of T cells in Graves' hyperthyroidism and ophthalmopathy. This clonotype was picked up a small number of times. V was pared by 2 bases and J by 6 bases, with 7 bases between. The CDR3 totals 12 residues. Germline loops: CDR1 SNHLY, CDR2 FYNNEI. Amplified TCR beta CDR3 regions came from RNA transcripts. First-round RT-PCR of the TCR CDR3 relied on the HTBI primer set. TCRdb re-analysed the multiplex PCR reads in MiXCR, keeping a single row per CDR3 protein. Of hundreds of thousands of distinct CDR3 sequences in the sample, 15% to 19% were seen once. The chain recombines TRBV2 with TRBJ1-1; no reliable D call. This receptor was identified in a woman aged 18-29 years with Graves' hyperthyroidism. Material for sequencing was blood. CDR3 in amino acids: CASSEFSPEAFF. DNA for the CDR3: TGTGCCAGCAGTGAATTTAGTCCTGAAGCTTTCTTT.